The clone carrying this TCR beta chain was seen repeatedly, ten times or more. As yet, its antigen is unknown. The CDR3 is made up of 12 amino acids. V gave up 8 bases and J gave up 4 bases, with 8 bases separating them. The sample is drawn from a study of T-cell reconstitution after alpha-beta-depleted transplantation in children. General study results and limits: Surviving recipient T cells and intrathymic progenitors accounted for some patients' high TCRbeta diversity at day 60.

Using unique molecular identifiers, the investigators prepared the TCRbeta library. TCRdb re-analysed the PCR reads in MiXCR, keeping a single row per CDR3 protein. The sample consists of more than 200,000 distinct CDR3 sequences, about 8.7% of them appearing once. This clonotype was obtained from a male patient under 10 years old who had a stem cell transplant for acute myeloid leukemia, so the T cells may come from the graft donor. Sample: PBMCs, mostly from graft donor cells, taken 360 days after TCRalphabeta/CD19-depleted stem cell transplant. The chain recombines TRBV12-3 or TRBV12-4 with TRBJ2-2; D unclear. DNA for the CDR3: TGTGCCAGCCGGTGGGGCACCGGGGAGCTGTTTTTT. It encodes CASRWGTGELFF.